The rows below give T cell receptor beta chains drawn from one sample of a study of blood T cell repertoires in COVID-19. Sequencing was performed with immunoSEQ multiplex PCR; in TCRdb, only in-frame clones are kept and a portion is missing. The sample carries about 210,000 clones, around 82% recorded once. Sequencing used peripheral blood. The receptors come from a woman aged 40 to 55 with active or convalescent COVID-19. The CDR3 runs from the conserved cysteine through the conserved F or W. A D gene is named only where the DNA matches it firmly. Expanded clones are given a class, and other clones once, few, many or no size at all.

TRBV19,TRBJ2-1,15,-,-,TGTGCCAGTAGCCAAGGGACACGGGGAAACAATGAGCAGTTCTTC,CASSQGTRGNNEQFF
TRBV6-5,TRBJ1-1,15,-,-,TGTGCCAGCAGTTACTCGAGGAGCATGAACACTGAAGCTTTCTTT,CASSYSRSMNTEAFF
TRBV15,TRBJ1-1,15,TRBD1,-,TGTGCCACCAGCAGAGGACAGGGGGCGAACACTGAAGCTTTCTTT,CATSRGQGANTEAFF
TRBV28,TRBJ1-6,18,-,-,TGTGCCAGCAGTTTATTAAGCGCGGTGTCCGATTATAATTCACCCCTCCACTTT,CASSLLSAVSDYNSPLHF
TRBV19,TRBJ2-1,13,-,-,TGTGCCAGTAGTATGGACTCCCCATATGAGCAGTTCTTC,CASSMDSPYEQFF
TRBV6-5,TRBJ1-2,12,TRBD1,-,TGTGCCAGCAGTTCGTGGACAGGAGGCTACACCTTC,CASSSWTGGYTF
TRBV24-1,TRBJ2-3,20,TRBD2,-,TGTGCCACCAGTGATCCAATTGGGACTAGCGGAAGGGGGGCGGCAGATACGCAGTATTTT,CATSDPIGTSGRGAADTQYF
TRBV5-4,TRBJ2-3,19,TRBD2,-,TGTGCCAGCAGCTTGGGGGTTACTAGCGGGGGGATGAGAACAGATACGCAGTATTTT,CASSLGVTSGGMRTDTQYF
TRBV19,TRBJ1-5,18,TRBD1,few,TGTGCCAGTAGTATGATGGGTTCGGGACAGGGGCAAAATCAGCCCCAGCATTTT,CASSMMGSGQGQNQPQHF
TRBV27,TRBJ2-1,16,-,-,TGTGCCAGCAGTTTATACCGGGGGGCCCCCCTGGATGAGCAGTTCTTC,CASSLYRGAPLDEQFF
TRBV19,TRBJ1-5,14,-,-,TGTGCCAGTAGTATGTGGGCAGGGAACCAGCCCCAGCATTTT,CASSMWAGNQPQHF
TRBV7-9,TRBJ1-4,15,-,-,TGTGCCAGCAACTCGGCAGGGACAACTAATGAAAAACTGTTTTTT,CASNSAGTTNEKLFF
TRBV29-1,TRBJ1-3,17,-,-,TGCAGCGCCAGCCGGGGTCCGGGGTTCGGTGATGGAAACACCATATATTTT,CSASRGPGFGDGNTIYF
TRBV28,TRBJ2-7,17,TRBD2,-,TGTGCCAGCAGTTTAAGACTAGCGGGGGGTCAGGCCTACGAGCAGTACTTC,CASSLRLAGGQAYEQYF
TRBV2,TRBJ1-5,16,TRBD1,-,TGTGCCAGCAGTGATGGGGCAGGGGGCTTTAGCCAGCCCCAGCATTTT,CASSDGAGGFSQPQHF
TRBV4-2,TRBJ1-3,20,TRBD1,-,TGTGCCAGCAGCCGAGGCCCCGGGACAGGGGGCTCCAGCTCTGGAAACACCATATATTTT,CASSRGPGTGGSSSGNTIYF
TRBV6-4,TRBJ2-1,17,TRBD2,-,TGTGCCAGCAGGTCGAGACTAGCGGGGGGGCTTGACAATGAGCAGTTCTTC,CASRSRLAGGLDNEQFF
TRBV15,TRBJ1-1,12,-,-,TGTGCCACCAGCAGAGAGGGCGATGGGGCTTTCTTT,CATSREGDGAFF
TRBV3-1/TRBV3-2,TRBJ2-7,18,TRBD2,few,TGTGCCAGCAGCCAAGAATGGCTAGCGGGAGAGGGGATCTACGAGCAGTACTTC,CASSQEWLAGEGIYEQYF
TRBV18,TRBJ2-7,15,-,-,TGTGCCAGCTCACCCGAGCAGCGCCGTTCCTACGAGCAGTACTTC,CASSPEQRRSYEQYF
TRBV6-2/TRBV6-3,TRBJ2-3,15,-,once,TGTGCCAGCAGTTACTCCTGGACTTACACAGATACGCAGTATTTT,CASSYSWTYTDTQYF
TRBV19,TRBJ1-2,18,TRBD1,-,TGTGCCAGTACTAAACCCCGGGACAGGGGGACGGTTGGATATGGCTACACCTTC,CASTKPRDRGTVGYGYTF
TRBV28,TRBJ2-5,15,TRBD2,-,TGTGCCAGTTCCCGTAGCGGGGGGCTGGAGGAGACCCAGTACTTC,CASSRSGGLEETQYF
TRBV11-3,TRBJ1-2,14,TRBD1,-,TGTGCCAGCAGCCTCGACAGGGGGAGCTATGGCTACACCTTC,CASSLDRGSYGYTF
TRBV10-1,TRBJ2-7,13,-,once,TGCGCCAGCAGTGATCCCGACAGCTACGAGCAGTACTTC,CASSDPDSYEQYF
TRBV24-1,TRBJ2-1,15,TRBD2,-,TGTGCCACCAGTCCCCGGGGGGGACCCTACAATGAGCAGTTCTTC,CATSPRGGPYNEQFF
TRBV7-9,TRBJ1-1,14,TRBD1,-,TGTGCCAGCAGCTTAGGAACAGGGGGCCTTGAAGCTTTCTTT,CASSLGTGGLEAFF
TRBV6-2/TRBV6-3,TRBJ2-4,16,-,few,TGTGCCAGCAGTCCCTGGCGGGTTGAAGCCAAAAACATTCAGTACTTC,CASSPWRVEAKNIQYF
TRBV27,TRBJ1-3,14,-,-,TGTGCCAGCAGTTTCTACCCGGGTGAGGACACCATATATTTT,CASSFYPGEDTIYF
TRBV6-2/TRBV6-3,TRBJ2-3,16,TRBD2,-,TGTGCCAGCAGTTACGGGCCGGGGGGGCTCACAGATACGCAGTATTTT,CASSYGPGGLTDTQYF
TRBV27,TRBJ2-7,15,-,-,TGTGCCAGCAGCCAAGCCGCCGGGATCTCCTACGAGCAGTACTTC,CASSQAAGISYEQYF
TRBV18,TRBJ1-1,14,-,-,TGTGCCAGCTCACCATCCAGGGTAGCCACTGAAGCTTTCTTT,CASSPSRVATEAFF
TRBV5-1,TRBJ2-2,12,-,-,TGCGCCAGCAGCTTGTCGGCCGGGGAGCTGTTTTTT,CASSLSAGELFF